There are a few counts of the clone carrying this TCR beta chain. Primers: 60 Vbeta forward and 13 Jbeta reverse. This table comes from immunoSEQ multiplex PCR, and its TCRdb copy is limited to in-frame clones, with some not included. The profile shows more than 95,000 clones, over 80% of them singletons. This sample is part of a study of cytomegalovirus exposure and HLA in healthy donors. The J segment lost 3 bases and the V segment lost 4 bases, leaving 7 bases of the junction unmatched. This CDR3 spans 15 amino acids. Germline loops: CDR1 SGHNT, CDR2 YYREEE (reference sequence). The clonotype comes from a man between 18 and 29 years old in good health and CMV-seronegative. The genes are TRBV5-4 and TRBJ2-7; TRBD2 agrees at 10 bases. Sequencing was performed on PBMCs. The CDR3 region is CASSPGLAEVYEQYF. The CDR3 nucleotides read TGTGCCAGCAGCCCCGGACTAGCGGAGGTCTACGAGCAGTACTTC.